The 14 T cell receptor beta chains reported below all come from one sample, sequenced in a study of blood T cell repertoires in COVID-19. This table comes from immunoSEQ multiplex PCR, and its TCRdb copy is limited to in-frame clones, with some not included. The sample lists some 390,000 clones, approximately 89% occurring once. The sample comprised peripheral blood. Every receptor here comes from a woman in her 40s with COVID-19, enrolled during active disease.

V usage is TRBV6-6 and J usage is TRBJ1-3; 8 bases are a match to TRBD1. Germline lookup yields CDR1 MNHNY and CDR2 SVGAGI (reference sequence). The V and J ends lost 0 bases and 3 bases, in that order; junction bases with no gene match: 4. The CDR3 has 16 amino acids. This CDR3 is CASSYSATGDGNTIYF. The DNA for the CDR3 is TGTGCCAGCAGTTACTCCGCGACAGGGGATGGAAACACCATATATTTT.

This sequence joins TRBV27 and TRBJ1-1; possible D gene TRBD1, 6 bases. V was cut by 6 bases and J by 3 bases, with 11 bases left in between. CDR1 and CDR2 from the germline V gene are MNHEY and SMNVEV (reference sequence). The CDR3 has 13 amino acids. The CDR3 sequence: CASSTGLYTEAFF. The CDR3 nucleotides are TGTGCCAGCAGCACAGGGCTGTACACTGAAGCTTTCTTT.

With respect to this clone: The sample has other DNA sequences that encode this CDR3 too. CDR3 in DNA: TGTGCCAGCAGCTTAACGGGAGCCGAGACCGGGGAGCTGTTTTTT. Translated: CASSLTGAETGELFF. This chain links TRBV7-3 with TRBJ2-2; D perhaps matches TRBD2 (5 bases). V was clipped by 0 bases and J by 5 bases, with 10 bases between them. Germline CDR1 SGHTA, CDR2 FQGTGA. CDR3 length equals 15 residues.

The J gene is TRBJ1-1, the V gene TRBV3-1 (or the pseudogene TRBV3-2); D might be TRBD1 (5 bases). Germline loops: CDR1 LGHDT, CDR2 YNNKEL (reference sequence). V lost 3 bases and J 5 bases, leaving 7 bases between the germline ends. The CDR3 is 12 residues long. CDR3 residues: CASSHRGTEAFF. The CDR3 nucleotides are TGTGCCAGCAGCCATAGGGGAACTGAAGCTTTCTTT.

The chain carries TRBV11-2 and TRBJ2-3; no definite D call. The germline CDR1 and CDR2 sequences are SGHAT and FQNNGV. The ends were cut back, 8 bases at V and 2 bases at J, with 11 bases in the middle. The CDR3 length is 13 residues. The CDR3 coding sequence is TGTGCCAGCCTACCCAGGCCCACAGATACGCAGTATTTT. It codes for CASLPRPTDTQYF. Using reference TRBV11-2 and TRBJ2-3 for the parts outside the CDR3, the full variable domain is EAGVAQSPRYKIIEKRQSVAFWCNPISGHATLYWYQQILGQGPKLLIQFQNNGVVDDSQLPKDRFSAERLKGVDSTLKIQPAKLEDSAVYLCASLPRPTDTQYFGPGTRLTVL.

This chain connects TRBV19 to TRBJ1-2; TRBD1 matches 7 bases. The CDR3 has 13 residues. Germline V gene data show CDR1 as LNHDA and CDR2 as SQIVND (reference sequence). V was clipped by 7 bases and J by 5 bases; unmatched bases: 7. CDR3 protein: CASTLDRIYGYTF. The CDR3 nucleotides are TGTGCCAGTACCCTGGACAGGATTTATGGCTACACCTTC.

J is TRBJ1-5 and V is TRBV28; the D is unclear. Germline assignment: CDR1 MDHEN and CDR2 SYDVKM. Trimming stripped 4 bases from V and 6 bases from J, with 10 bases between. This CDR3 is built from 13 residues. The CDR3 bases are TGTGCCAGCAGTTCGTTCGGTCGTCAGCCCCAGCATTTT. Translating gives CASSSFGRQPQHF.

The chain has TRBV6-5 and TRBJ1-2; 8 bases line up with TRBD1. There are 13 residues in the CDR3. Trimming at V came to 7 bases and at J to 4 bases, leaving 5 bases not matched to a gene. Germline loops: CDR1 MNHEY, CDR2 SVGAGI. The CDR3 region is CASKDRAFYGYTF. CDR3 nucleotides: TGTGCCAGCAAGGACAGGGCCTTCTATGGCTACACCTTC.

The chain joins TRBV18 to TRBJ1-5; D ambiguous. V was pared by 1 base and J by 3 bases, with 13 bases between. The CDR3 loop spans 16 amino acids. The germline V gene has CDR1 KGHSH and CDR2 LQKENI. This CDR3 is CASSPQAGSYNQPQHF. The DNA for the CDR3 is TGTGCCAGCTCACCACAGGCGGGGTCTTACAATCAGCCCCAGCATTTT.

CDR3 nucleotide sequence: TGTGCCAGCAGTTACAGGGGGCGCATTGTAGGAGGGACAGATACGCAGTATTTT. It yields the protein CASSYRGRIVGGTDTQYF. J is TRBJ2-3 and V is TRBV2; 9 bases agree with TRBD1. Losses at the gene ends were 5 bases for V and 3 bases for J; bases not matched to a gene: 15. The CDR3 contains 18 residues. Per germline, CDR1 SNHLY and CDR2 FYNNEI.

The rearrangement joins TRBV5-5 to TRBJ1-2; tentative D call: TRBD1 (6 bases). Trimming removed 5 bases at V and 2 bases at J, with 22 bases between. Germline V gene data show CDR1 as SGHKS and CDR2 as YYEKEE (reference sequence). This CDR3 is 17 amino acids long. CDR3 coding DNA: TGTGCCAGCAGTTCACAGGGATGGAGCTCATTAAACTATGGCTACACCTTC. This codes for CASSSQGWSSLNYGYTF.

This chain connects TRBV7-6 to TRBJ1-3; 7 bases are shared with TRBD1. V lost 5 bases and J lost 0; bases outside the gene matches: 10. The CDR3 length is 17 residues. CDR1 is SGHVS and CDR2 is FNYEAQ in the germline V gene. CDR3 sequence (DNA): TGTGCCAGCAGCCGGACAGGAGAACCCTTCTCTGGAAACACCATATATTTT. This translates into CASSRTGEPFSGNTIYF.

V gene TRBV5-1 combines with J gene TRBJ2-2; 9 nucleotides line up with TRBD2. Germline V gene data show CDR1 as SGHRS and CDR2 as YFSETQ. V was pared by 9 bases and J by 2 bases, with 5 bases of the junction left unmatched. This CDR3 region has 14 residues. Here the CDR3 DNA reads TGCGCCACCAGAGCGGGAGGAAACACCGGGGAGCTGTTTTTT. Translated: CATRAGGNTGELFF.

The V gene is TRBV5-1, the J gene TRBJ2-5; no firm D call. Germline CDR1 is SGHRS and CDR2 is YFSETQ. V shed 4 bases and J shed 0 bases, with 7 bases lying between them. CDR3 length: 13 amino acids. The CDR3 region has the DNA TGCGCCAGCAGCAATCAAAACCAAGAGACCCAGTACTTC. This sequence encodes CASSNQNQETQYF.